This TCR beta chain was identified in a study of T cell repertoires in cytomegalovirus infection (dated by TCRdb to the late 2010s). The study in broad terms: Donor HLA type was relevant to the analysis, because carriage of CMV infection together with the matching HLA type was indicated by public TCR beta signatures. What the research found in general, with its limitations: The ex vivo response was dominated by HLA-C-restricted CMV-specific TCR beta clonotypes, which also provided the single most frequent clonotype in two of eight donors. In both this cohort and an independent roughly 400-donor cohort, the cumulative frequency of public TCR beta family members distinguished carriers of CMV infection plus the relevant HLA type.

From cysteine to phenylalanine, the CDR3 is 15 amino acids long. Only the CDR3 DNA stays, 45 bases, in frame from base 1. V and J are trimmed by 5 bases and 2 bases, and the gene matches miss 5 bases of the junction. In the germline V gene, CDR1 corresponds to LGHNT and CDR2 to FRNRAP. This clonotype was recorded many times. No antigen is known for it. No much larger clone is present one base from it, and per-base qualities are unavailable. The sequencing machine was an Illumina HiSeq 1500. TCRdb handled the public reads itself, with Q25 trimming in fastp and clone calling in MiXCR, and kept productive beta chains. When rows share a CDR3 protein, they turn into one entry using the most common DNA and genes. A total of roughly 150,000 distinct CDR3 sequences appear in this sample, 20% to 30% of them only once. The biggest ten clones account for 10% to 11% of the sample.

The clonotype originates from a human donor in good health (CMV status not recorded). Some clones in this sample may be carry-over from other donors' samples. The sequenced material came from PBMCs. The V and J genes are TRBV12-5 and TRBJ2-1; TRBD1 aligns with 8 central bases. The bases are TGTGCTAGTGGTCCCGGGACAGGAGCCTACAATGAGCAGTTCTTC. This codes for CASGPGTGAYNEQFF.